This T cell receptor beta chain was found in a study of blood T cell repertoires in COVID-19 (dated by TCRdb to about 2020). Some background on the complete study: Samples from collaborators originated in the United States, Italy and Spain and spanned both the acute and convalescent phases of COVID-19. The repertoires were made available in a free public database intended to serve as a resource for research on the immune response to SARS-CoV-2. The prospective study material was composed of cDNA or gDNA derived from T cells, B-cell-depleted T cells, or PBMCs. Samples came from the ongoing ImmuneRACE study (first 160 participants) plus 1,254 subjects from 6 global collaborators. Where HLA class I and class II types were available, the types were taken from metadata supplied by the sample provider, not from assay-based typing. A de-identified subject ID, COVID-19 status, age in years and sex were almost always included in the sample metadata. Subjects who had been exposed to COVID-19, were actively infected with it, or had recovered from it provided the deeply sampled blood TCRbeta repertoires that made up the dataset.

The collaborating institutions used their own protocols to collect whole blood in K2EDTA tubes. For TCRbeta analysis, collaborators shipped samples in one of three forms: frozen whole blood, isolated PBMCs, or DNA extracted from either of those sample types. TCRbeta CDR3 regions were amplified from genomic DNA by means of the immunoSEQ Assay, a bias-controlled multiplex PCR. The study's processing was this. The number of nucleated cells in each sample was estimated from the amplification of reference gene primers within the assay. To quantify the absolute abundance of each unique TCRbeta CDR3 rearrangement, sequence reads were collapsed and filtered. Productive Simpson clonality was computed per sample as the square root of Simpson's diversity index over productive rearrangements. Drawn from immuneACCESS, this table holds only the in-frame rearrangements with V and J called that TCRdb kept. Clones are partly lost; checked studies trace under half to an unresolved V gene and leave the rest unexplained. V, J and clone size reflect that table, while D and trimming were determined from the DNA. The sample has around 140,000 clones on record, about 89% of them singletons. The ten top clones hold 18% of the sample.

To note about this clone: Its cognate antigen has yet to be identified. No much larger clone is present one base from it, and per-base qualities are unavailable.

For this chain, trimming is 5 bases at the V end and 0 bases at the J end, and the number of junction bases without a gene match is 3. From the germline V gene, CDR1 is SGHTA and CDR2 is FQGNSA. Measured from the cysteine to the phenylalanine, the CDR3 is 15 residues long. Only the CDR3 region is kept as DNA, spanning 45 bases read in frame from base 1. Study-level results and caveats: The quantity of clinical and demographic metadata differed by source and by participant and was supplied without curation.

The receptor chain draws on TRBV7-2 and TRBJ1-3; 8 nucleotides in the junction match TRBD1. Sequenced input: peripheral blood. The receptor comes from a man aged 45-65 years with active or convalescent COVID-19. The bases read TGTGCCAGCAGCCCGGACAGGGCCTCTGGAAACACCATATATTTT. It codes for CASSPDRASGNTIYF.